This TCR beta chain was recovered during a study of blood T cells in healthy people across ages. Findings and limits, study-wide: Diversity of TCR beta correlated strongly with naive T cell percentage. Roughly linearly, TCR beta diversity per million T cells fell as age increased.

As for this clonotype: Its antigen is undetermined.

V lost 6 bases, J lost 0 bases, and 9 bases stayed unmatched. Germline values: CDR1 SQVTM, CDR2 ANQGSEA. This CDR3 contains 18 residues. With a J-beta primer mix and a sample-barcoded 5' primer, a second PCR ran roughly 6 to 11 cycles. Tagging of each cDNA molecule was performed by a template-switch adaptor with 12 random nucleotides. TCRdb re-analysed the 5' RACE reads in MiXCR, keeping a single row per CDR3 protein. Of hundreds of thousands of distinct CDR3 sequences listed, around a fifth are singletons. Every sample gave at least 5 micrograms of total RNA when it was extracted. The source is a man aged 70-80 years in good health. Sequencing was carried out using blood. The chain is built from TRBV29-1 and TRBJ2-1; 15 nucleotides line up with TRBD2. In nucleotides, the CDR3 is TGCAGCGTCTTGACCGGGACTAGCGGGAGGTTCTCCTACAATGAGCAGTTCTTC. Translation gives CSVLTGTSGRFSYNEQFF.